This T cell receptor beta chain was profiled in a study of shared clonotypes between healthy human individuals. Between the trimmed V and J ends, which lost 1 base and 0 bases, there was a span of 13 bases. CDR1 and CDR2 (germline): LGHNA, YNFKEQ. There are 17 residues in the CDR3. The data were produced by immunoSEQ multiplex PCR, yet TCRdb's version contains in-frame clones alone and is incomplete. The table includes approximately 2,000,000 clones, approximately 90% detected once. The chain recombines TRBV4-2 with TRBJ1-3, with D perhaps matching TRBD1 (5 bases). The source material was naive CD4+ T cells from PBMCs. Noted subset: CD45RA+ positively selected. This TCR was sampled from a man between 18 and 29 years old in good health. Some clones in this sample may be carry-over from other donors' samples. The DNA for the CDR3 is TGTGCCAGCAGCCAAGTTGGGGGACCGAACTCTGGAAACACCATATATTTT. Amino acids: CASSQVGGPNSGNTIYF.